The 3 T cell receptor beta chains in this list originate from one sample, sequenced in a study of cytomegalovirus exposure and HLA in healthy donors. PCR used 60 Vbeta primers and 13 Jbeta primers. The assay was immunoSEQ multiplex PCR, and TCRdb's table has in-frame clones only and misses some. Recorded for this sample: about 46,000 clones. Sequencing used PBMCs. The origin of the receptors is a woman aged 40 to 49 in good health and CMV-seronegative.

The gene calls are TRBV4-3 and TRBJ2-7; weak D call: TRBD2 (5 bases). Germline V gene sequence: CDR1 LGHNA, CDR2 YSLEER. Deletions cut 1 base from V and 3 bases from J, with 16 bases between. The CDR3 has 16 amino acids. As DNA, the CDR3 is TGCGCCAGCAGCCAAGCCCTTGCGGGTACAGTCTACGAGCAGTACTTC. This gives the protein CASSQALAGTVYEQYF.

Here the CDR3 DNA reads TGTGCCAGCACCCGACAGTCCTCCTACAATGAGCAGTTCTTC. This gives the protein CASTRQSSYNEQFF. The gene calls are TRBV4-2 and TRBJ2-1; a possible D gene is TRBD1 (5 bases). CDR1 and CDR2 from the germline V gene are LGHNA and YNFKEQ. Trimming left V 7 bases short and J 0 bases short, with 10 bases between. The CDR3 consists of 14 residues.

The CDR3 spells CASSPTGISYEQYF. The CDR3 nucleotides are TGTGCCAGCAGCCCAACAGGGATCTCCTACGAGCAGTACTTC. The J gene is TRBJ2-7, the V gene TRBV6-5; D might be TRBD1 (6 bases). The ends were cut back, 6 bases at V and 0 bases at J, with 12 bases in the middle. Germline CDR1 MNHEY, CDR2 SVGAGI. The CDR3 is 14 residues long.